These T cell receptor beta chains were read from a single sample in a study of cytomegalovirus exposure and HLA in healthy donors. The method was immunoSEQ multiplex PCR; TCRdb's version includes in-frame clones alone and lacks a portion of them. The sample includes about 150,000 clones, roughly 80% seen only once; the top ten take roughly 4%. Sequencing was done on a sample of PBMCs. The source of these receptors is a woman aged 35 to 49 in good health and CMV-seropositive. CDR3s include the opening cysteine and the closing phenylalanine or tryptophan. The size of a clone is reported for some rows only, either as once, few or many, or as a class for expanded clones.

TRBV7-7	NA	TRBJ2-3	CASSPGLAGSDTQYF
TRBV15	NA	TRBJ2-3	CATSRDPTATDTQYF
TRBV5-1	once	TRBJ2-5	CASSISSATGKPWYF
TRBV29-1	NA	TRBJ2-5	CSGTRGKETQYF
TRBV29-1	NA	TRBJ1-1	CSVVQDNMNTEAFF
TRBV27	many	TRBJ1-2	CASSRQTGGDGYTF
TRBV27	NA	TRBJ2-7	CASSYRGVIGEQYF
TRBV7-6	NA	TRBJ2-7	CASSPRTGRLYEQYF
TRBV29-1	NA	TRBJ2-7	CSAVQGAGQYF
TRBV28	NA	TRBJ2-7	CASSPTWRGAHEQYF
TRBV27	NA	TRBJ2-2	CASRPGLNTGELFF
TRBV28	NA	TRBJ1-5	CATNRGLSNQPQHF
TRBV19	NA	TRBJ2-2	CASSTWTATGELFF
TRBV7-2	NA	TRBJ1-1	CASSPQGTNTEAFF
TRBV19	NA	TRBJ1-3	CASSRQGEGNTIYF
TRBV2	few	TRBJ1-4	CASSEGQGNEKLFF
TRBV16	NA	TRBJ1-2	CASSQSAGPNAGYTF
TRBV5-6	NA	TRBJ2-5	CASSLAEGGGPRYKETQYF
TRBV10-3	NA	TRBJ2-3	CAISGLAGVSTDTQYF
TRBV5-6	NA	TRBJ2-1	CASSLVSARGNEQFF
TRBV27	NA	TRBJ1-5	CASSLGWGEQPQHF
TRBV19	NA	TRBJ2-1	CASTPDSLNEQFF
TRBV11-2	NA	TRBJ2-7	CASSLGSRWSSYEQYF
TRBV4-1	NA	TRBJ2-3	CASSQPRDRGWTDTQYF
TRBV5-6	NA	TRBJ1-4	CASSRDREKLFF
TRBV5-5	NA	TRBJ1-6	CASSTHHRDRVVNSPLHF
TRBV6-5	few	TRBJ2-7	CASTRTRGSYEQYF
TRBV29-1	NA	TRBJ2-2	CSVGQNTGELFF
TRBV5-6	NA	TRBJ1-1	CASSLQGKSEAFF
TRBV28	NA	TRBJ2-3	CASSPSVGAGYTDTQYF
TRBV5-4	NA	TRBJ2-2	CASSLAADRGTGELFF
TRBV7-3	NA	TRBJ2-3	CANTHAWRTVNTDTQYF
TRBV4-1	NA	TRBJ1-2	CASSQGPGKSYGYTF
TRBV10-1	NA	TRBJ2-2	CASTPGKTGELFF
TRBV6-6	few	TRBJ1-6	CASSSEARGSPLHF
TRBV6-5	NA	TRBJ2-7	CASSYPRGPRGHEQYF
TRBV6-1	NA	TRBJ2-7	CASVEVFTSGSYEQYF
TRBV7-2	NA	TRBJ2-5	CASSLEVAGETQYF
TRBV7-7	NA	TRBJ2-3	CASSSGLAGASDTQYF
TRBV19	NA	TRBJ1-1	CASPFGRGPNTEAFF
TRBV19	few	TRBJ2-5	CASRGTSGGIRGETQYF
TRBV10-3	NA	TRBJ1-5	CAISESGRFGSSNQPQHF
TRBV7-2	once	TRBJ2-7	CASRPPGTSGIHEQYF
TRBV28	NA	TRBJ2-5	CASSLDTGTPGQETQYF
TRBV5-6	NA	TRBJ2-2	CASSLEVRGEELFF
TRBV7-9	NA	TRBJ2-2	CAALRDRATGELFF